The source of this TCR beta chain is a study of Graves' ophthalmopathy and Graves' hyperthyroidism. The authors amplified TCR beta CDR3 regions, and they did so from RNA transcripts for repertoire sequencing. An initial RT-PCR round employing HTBI primers preceded a second-round multiplex PCR. Each CDR3 protein gets one entry after TCRdb re-called the multiplex PCR reads with MiXCR. The table shows tens of thousands of distinct CDR3 sequences, with around 45% occurring only once. The length of the CDR3 is 17 residues. CDR1 MDHEN and CDR2 SYDVKM come from the germline V gene. J was trimmed by 6 bases and V by 4 bases; bases with no gene match: 11. The diagnosis was founded upon clinical symptoms, serum thyroxine, TRAb, thyroid ultrasound and orbital computed tomography. The starting material, more than 8.5 ml of fresh peripheral blood, provided the PBMCs.

The chain combines TRBV28 with TRBJ2-1, with 11 bases fitting TRBD1. Sequenced sample: peripheral blood. The sequence was collected from an adult man with Graves' ophthalmopathy. The CDR3 reads CASSSPSGTGGPNEQFF. The CDR3 nucleotides read TGTGCCAGCAGTTCCCCGTCCGGGACAGGGGGTCCCAATGAGCAGTTCTTC.